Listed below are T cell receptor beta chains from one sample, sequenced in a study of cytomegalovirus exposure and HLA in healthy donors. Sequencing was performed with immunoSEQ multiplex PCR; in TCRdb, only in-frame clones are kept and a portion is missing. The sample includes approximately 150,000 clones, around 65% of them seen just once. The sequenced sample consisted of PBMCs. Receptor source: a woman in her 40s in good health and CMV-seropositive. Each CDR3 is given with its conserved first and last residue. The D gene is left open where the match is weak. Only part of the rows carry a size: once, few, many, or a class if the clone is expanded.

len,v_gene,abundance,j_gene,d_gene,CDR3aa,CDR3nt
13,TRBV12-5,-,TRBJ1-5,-,CASGYSGNQPQHF,TGTGCTAGTGGTTACAGTGGCAATCAGCCCCAGCATTTT
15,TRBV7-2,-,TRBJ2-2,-,CASSLAGRATGELFF,TGTGCCAGCAGCTTAGCGGGCAGGGCCACCGGGGAGCTGTTTTTT
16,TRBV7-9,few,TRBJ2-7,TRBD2,CASSLVVAGGGYEQYF,TGTGCCAGCAGCTTAGTAGTAGCGGGAGGGGGGTACGAGCAGTACTTC
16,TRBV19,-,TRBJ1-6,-,CASSTRRGSNNSPLHF,TGTGCCAGTAGCACGAGGAGGGGTTCCAATAATTCACCCCTCCACTTT
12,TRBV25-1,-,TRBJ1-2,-,CASSREFYGYTF,TGTGCCAGCAGTCGGGAGTTCTATGGCTACACCTTC
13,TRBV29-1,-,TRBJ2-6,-,CSVSGAGANVLTF,TGCAGCGTTTCAGGGGCCGGGGCCAACGTCCTGACTTTC
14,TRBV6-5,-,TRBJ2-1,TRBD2,CASSSSGGALEQFF,TGTGCCAGCAGTTCTAGCGGGGGGGCACTTGAGCAGTTCTTC
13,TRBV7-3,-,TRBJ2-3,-,CASSAHNTDTQYF,TGTGCCAGCAGCGCCCACAACACAGATACGCAGTATTTT
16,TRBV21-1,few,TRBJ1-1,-,CASSKRVRGRNTEAFF,TGTGCCAGCAGCAAACGGGTGCGGGGGCGGAACACTGAAGCTTTCTTT
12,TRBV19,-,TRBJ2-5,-,CASSNSQETQYF,TGTGCCAGTAGTAACAGCCAAGAGACCCAGTACTTC
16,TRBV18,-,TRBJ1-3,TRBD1,CASSRGQDRIGNTIYF,TGTGCCAGCTCACGAGGACAGGACAGAATTGGAAACACCATATATTTT
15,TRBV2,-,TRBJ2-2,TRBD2,CASRPLAGGPGELFF,TGTGCCAGCAGGCCACTAGCGGGAGGGCCGGGGGAGCTGTTTTTT
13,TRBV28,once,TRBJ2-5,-,CASKTGGYETQYF,TGTGCCTCAAAGACTGGCGGTTACGAGACCCAGTACTTC
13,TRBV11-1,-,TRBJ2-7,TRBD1,CASSLDRGYEQYF,TGTGCCAGCAGCCTCGACAGGGGCTACGAGCAGTACTTC
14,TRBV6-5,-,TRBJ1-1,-,CASSYGQVNTEAFF,TGTGCCAGCAGTTATGGCCAGGTGAACACTGAAGCTTTCTTT
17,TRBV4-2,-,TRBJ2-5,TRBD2,CASSQELAGGRRETQYF,TGTGCCAGCAGCCAAGAGCTAGCGGGGGGGCGAAGAGAGACCCAGTACTTC
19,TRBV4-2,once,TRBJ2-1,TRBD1,CASSQEGTGSVGGVGEQFF,TGTGCCAGCAGCCAAGAGGGGACAGGGTCTGTTGGGGGGGTGGGTGAGCAGTTCTTC
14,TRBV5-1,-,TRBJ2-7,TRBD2,CASSLGTSNYEQYF,TGCGCCAGCAGCCTTGGGACTAGCAACTACGAGCAGTACTTC
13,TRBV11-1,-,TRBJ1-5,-,CASSLNSNQPQNF,TGTGCCAGCAGCCTCAATAGCAATCAGCCCCAGAATTTT
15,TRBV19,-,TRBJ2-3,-,CASSIGGQVGDTQYF,TGTGCCAGTAGTATCGGGGGTCAGGTTGGAGATACGCAGTATTTT
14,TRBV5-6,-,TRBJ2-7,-,CASSLGGLRYEQYF,TGTGCCAGCAGCTTAGGCGGACTACGGTACGAGCAGTACTTC
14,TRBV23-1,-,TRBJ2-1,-,CASSQKGDYNEQFF,TGCGCCAGCAGTCAAAAGGGGGACTACAATGAGCAGTTCTTC
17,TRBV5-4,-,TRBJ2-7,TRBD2,CASSRKSGVKFSSEQYF,TGTGCCAGCAGCCGAAAGAGCGGGGTTAAATTTTCGTCCGAGCAGTACTTC
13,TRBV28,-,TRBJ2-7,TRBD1,CASRNRGSYEQYF,TGTGCCAGCCGCAACAGGGGCTCCTACGAGCAGTACTTC
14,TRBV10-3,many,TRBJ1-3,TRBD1,CAISEQGSGNTIYF,TGTGCCATCAGTGAACAGGGGAGTGGAAACACCATATATTTT
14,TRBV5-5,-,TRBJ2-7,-,CASSLWGSTYEQYF,TGTGCCAGCAGCTTGTGGGGCAGCACCTACGAGCAGTACTTC
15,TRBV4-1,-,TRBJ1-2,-,CASSQGPGHNYGYTF,TGCGCCAGCAGCCAAGGCCCTGGGCACAACTATGGCTACACCTTC
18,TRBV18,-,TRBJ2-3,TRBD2,CASSPSGGDYHHTDTQYF,TGTGCCAGCTCACCATCGGGAGGGGACTACCACCACACAGATACGCAGTATTTT
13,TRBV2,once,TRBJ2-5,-,CASKGHLQETQYF,TGTGCCAGCAAGGGGCATCTCCAAGAGACCCAGTACTTC
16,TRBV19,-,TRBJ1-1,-,CASTEISGTKVTEAFF,TGTGCCAGTACCGAGATTTCCGGGACTAAGGTTACTGAAGCTTTCTTT
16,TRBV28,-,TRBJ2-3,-,CASSLLQGASTDTQYF,TGTGCCAGCAGTTTATTACAGGGTGCTAGCACAGATACGCAGTATTTT
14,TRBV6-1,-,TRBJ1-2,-,CASSAPATGRGYTF,TGTGCCAGCAGTGCGCCTGCGACAGGTCGGGGCTACACCTTC
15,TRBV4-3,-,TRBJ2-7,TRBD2,CASSQVSGGGYEQYF,TGCGCCAGCAGCCAAGTTTCGGGAGGTGGATACGAGCAGTACTTC
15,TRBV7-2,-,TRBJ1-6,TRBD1,CASSLAGQGSSPLHF,TGTGCCAGCAGCTTAGCTGGACAGGGAAGTTCACCCCTCCACTTT
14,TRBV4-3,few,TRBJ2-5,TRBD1,CASSLQGAGETQYF,TGCGCCAGCAGCCTACAGGGGGCAGGAGAGACCCAGTACTTC
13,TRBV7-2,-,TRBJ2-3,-,CASSLASADTQYF,TGTGCCAGCAGCTTAGCGTCGGCAGATACGCAGTATTTT
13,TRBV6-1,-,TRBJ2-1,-,CASSELVRNEQFF,TGTGCCAGCAGTGAACTTGTTCGCAATGAGCAGTTCTTC
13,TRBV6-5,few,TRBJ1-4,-,CASSLQGNEKLFF,TGTGCCAGCAGTCTTCAGGGAAACGAAAAACTGTTTTTT
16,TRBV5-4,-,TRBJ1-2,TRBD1,CASSGGQEKSFYGYTF,TGTGCCAGCAGCGGTGGACAGGAGAAGTCTTTCTATGGCTACACCTTC
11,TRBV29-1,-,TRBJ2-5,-,CSVDGGETQYF,TGCAGCGTTGACGGGGGAGAGACCCAGTACTTC